The source of this T cell receptor beta chain is a study of CD8 T cells in ankylosing spondylitis. Findings of the study overall: Seven to nine highly homologous variants made up a TCR beta motif, and this motif appeared characteristic of ankylosing spondylitis blood. Disease-associated clones were reportedly significantly overrepresented in matched ankylosing spondylitis synovial fluid. Reports of some motif variants in reactive arthritis synovial fluid and blood predate this one.

Making use of molecular barcodes, quantitative 5'-RACE generated TCR beta libraries. A single record per CDR3 protein comes from TCRdb applying MiXCR to the 5' RACE reads. The profile covers about 140,000 distinct CDR3 sequences, with approximately 10% appearing a single time and approximately 4% taken by the ten largest. Between the trimmed V and J ends, which lost 4 bases and 4 bases, there was a span of 20 bases. The CDR3 has 16 amino acids. The V gene's germline CDR1 is SGHDT and CDR2 YYEEEE. As concerns this clonotype: Its antigen remains unknown.

V and J are TRBV5-6 and TRBJ1-2; no clear D. The sample consisted of blood, either unsorted or a sorted T cell fraction (not recorded which). This clonotype was sampled from a female donor with ankylosing spondylitis or in good health (not recorded which). The CDR3 nucleotides read TGTGCCAGCAGCCACCGAACATTTGGGCTGCGCTATGGCTACACCTTC. It encodes CASSHRTFGLRYGYTF. Together with reference TRBV5-6 and TRBJ1-2, the CDR3 gives the full variable domain: DAGVTQSPTHLIKTRGQQVTLRCSPKSGHDTVSWYQQALGQGPQFIFQYYEEEERQRGNFPDRFSGHQFPNYSSELNVNALLLGDSALYLCASSHRTFGLRYGYTFGSGTRLTVV.